These 3 T cell receptor beta chains came from one sample sequenced in a study of CD8 T cells in Susac syndrome. Random hexamers were used to reverse transcribe 0.5 to 1 ug of RNA. TCRdb re-called the immunoSEQ multiplex PCR reads with MiXCR, one entry per CDR3 protein. The sample yields approximately 190,000 distinct CDR3 sequences, more than 85% seen once. The sample consisted of CD4+ T cells from PBMCs. The receptor set was obtained from a human donor with Susac syndrome.

The chain couples TRBV12-3 or TRBV12-4 to TRBJ2-7; 9 bases are a match to TRBD1. CDR3 size: 14 residues. Trimming at V came to 5 bases and at J to 2 bases, leaving 4 bases not matched to a gene. The CDR3 DNA sequence: TGTGCCAGCAGTCACGACAGGGGGACCTACGAGCAGTACTTC. It yields the protein CASSHDRGTYEQYF.

The chain recombines TRBV5-5 with TRBJ2-5; maybe TRBD1 (5 bases). V lost 2 bases, J lost 4 bases, and 12 bases lay in between. CDR1 and CDR2 (germline): SGHKS, YYEKEE (reference sequence). The CDR3 contains 14 residues. CDR3: CASSFSWGLETQYF. The CDR3 coding sequence is TGTGCCAGCAGCTTTTCGTGGGGCTTAGAGACCCAGTACTTC.

The DNA of the CDR3 is TGTGCCAGCAGCCCTAGGGGACTAGCGGGAGGCGGCTACAATGAGCAGTTCTTC. Translated, it gives CASSPRGLAGGGYNEQFF. The chain links TRBV11-2 to TRBJ2-1; 15 bases map to TRBD2. Germline CDR1 reads SGHAT; CDR2 reads FQNNGV. This CDR3 is 18 amino acids long. Unmatched junction bases numbered 8, after V lost 5 bases and J lost 3 bases.